The sequence of this T cell receptor (beta chain) was determined in a study of OX40 agonist ivuxolimab in advanced cancers. Study-level information: Subjects had a mean age of around 60 years, with a range of roughly 23 to 79; just over 80% were male. General study findings and limits: Still undetermined is the antigen specificity of the expanded peripheral T cells. Researchers report that CD8+ T cells had, on average, more expanded clones than CD4+.

The CDR3 contains 14 residues. CDR1 and CDR2 from the germline V gene are KGHSH and LQKENI. Losses at the gene ends were 6 bases for V and 2 bases for J; bases not matched to a gene: 5. Blood sampling took place at baseline, cycle 4 day 1, and cycle 7 day 1. The data were produced by immunoSEQ multiplex PCR, yet TCRdb's version contains in-frame clones alone and is incomplete. The sample holds roughly 77,000 clones, roughly 80% seen once. In regard to this clone: Its specificity is unknown.

The chain recombines TRBV18 with TRBJ2-7; TRBD1 matches 9 bases. This receptor was identified in an adult with an advanced solid tumor such as melanoma, head and neck, liver or kidney cancer. This specimen was CD4+ or CD8+ T cells sorted from blood, taken in a trial of the OX40 agonist ivuxolimab. The CDR3, as DNA: TGTGCCAGCTCCCCGGGACAGGGCCCCTACGAGCAGTACTTC. Protein sequence: CASSPGQGPYEQYF.